Listed below are T cell receptor beta chains from one sample, sequenced in a study of T cells in Graves' hyperthyroidism and ophthalmopathy. TCRdb re-derived calls from the multiplex PCR reads in MiXCR, one entry per CDR3 protein. The table lists about 600,000 distinct CDR3 sequences, about a sixth of them singletons, with roughly 3.4% in the top ten. The specimen sequenced was blood. Receptors originate from a woman aged 40 to 55 with Graves' ophthalmopathy. Both conserved end residues are part of each CDR3. D genes are given only for firm matches. Expanded clones get a size class; other rows say once, few or many, or leave the size out.

few	TRBD2	TRBV9	TRBJ2-2	TGTGCCAGCAGCGTAGCCGGGACTACCTTGAACACCGGGGAGCTGTTTTTT	CASSVAGTTLNTGELFF
few	-	TRBV19	TRBJ2-1	TGTGCCAGTAGTATTGCGAGCAATGAGCAGTTCTTC	CASSIASNEQFF
few	-	TRBV6-1	TRBJ2-6	TGTGCCAGCAGCAGAAACAGGGCCTCTGGGGCCAACGTCCTGACTTTC	CASSRNRASGANVLTF
few	TRBD1	TRBV7-3	TRBJ2-1	TGTGCCAGCAGCCCGACAGGGTTGGACAATGAGCAGTTCTTC	CASSPTGLDNEQFF
few	-	TRBV30	TRBJ1-5	TGTGCCTGGGGGGAGGGACGTGTCAATCAGCCCCAGCATTTT	CAWGEGRVNQPQHF
few	-	TRBV6-1	TRBJ1-5	TGTGCCAGCACCAACGGGGGGGGGAACCAGCCCCAGCATTTT	CASTNGGGNQPQHF
many	-	TRBV6-1	TRBJ2-3	TGTGCCAGCAGTGAAGCCGGTGACAGAACAGATACGCAGTATTTT	CASSEAGDRTDTQYF
few	-	TRBV25-1	TRBJ2-1	TGTGCCAGCAGTGAAACTCCCCTACCTCTAGCGTCTGAGCAGTTCTTC	CASSETPLPLASEQFF
few	-	TRBV6-4	TRBJ1-6	TGTGCCAGCAGTGAGGGGACCAATTCACCCCTCCACTTT	CASSEGTNSPLHF
many	TRBD2	TRBV2	TRBJ2-1	TGTGCCAGCAGTGAGGCTAGCGGTTACAATGAGCAGTTCTTC	CASSEASGYNEQFF
few	-	TRBV12-3/TRBV12-4	TRBJ2-5	TGTGCCAGCAATCTTACTTACAGGGAAGAGACCCAGTACTTC	CASNLTYREETQYF
few	-	TRBV6-1	TRBJ1-2	TGTGCCAGCAGTCCTTCACTTACCTATGGCTACACCTTC	CASSPSLTYGYTF
-	TRBD1	TRBV12-5	TRBJ1-5	TGTGCTAGTGGCCCCAAGACAGGGGGCGGCAATCAGCCCCAGCATTTT	CASGPKTGGGNQPQHF
-	TRBD2	TRBV7-9	TRBJ2-1	TGTGCCAGCAGCCCTAGAGCCGTCGGGGGGGCCTTCTACAATGAGCAGTTCTTC	CASSPRAVGGAFYNEQFF
-	TRBD1	TRBV5-1	TRBJ2-2	TGCGCCAGCAGCTTGAGGACAGGGGGCGACACCGGGGAGCTGTTTTTT	CASSLRTGGDTGELFF
many	-	TRBV7-3	TRBJ2-2	TGTGCCAGCAGCCATAGCGGCGCGAACACCGGGGAGCTGTTTTTT	CASSHSGANTGELFF